This entry lists 9 T cell receptor beta chains sequenced from one sample in a study of blood T cell repertoires in COVID-19. The method was immunoSEQ multiplex PCR; TCRdb's version includes in-frame clones alone and lacks a portion of them. This repertoire shows 200,000 to 250,000 clones, 65% to 90% found once; its top ten account for 11%. Sample: peripheral blood. The origin of the receptors is a man between 45 and 60 years old with COVID-19, enrolled during active disease.

The V and J genes are TRBV2 and TRBJ1-6, with a tentative D call TRBD1 (5 bases). Germline CDR1 reads SNHLY; CDR2 reads FYNNEI. This CDR3 has 14 amino acids. The ends were cut back, 6 bases at V and 7 bases at J, with 13 bases in the middle. CDR3 in amino acids: CASSRDAGNSPLHF. DNA of the CDR3: TGTGCCAGCAGCCGGGACGCGGGGAATTCACCCCTCCACTTT.

J is TRBJ1-1 and V is TRBV5-4; a possible D gene is TRBD1 (5 bases). From germline, CDR1 is SGHNT and CDR2 YYREEE (reference sequence). CDR3 size: 15 residues. With 2 bases removed from V and 3 bases from J, the gap between germline ends came to 14 bases. CDR3 amino acids: CASSFNRLDDTEAFF. The CDR3 DNA sequence: TGTGCCAGCAGCTTCAACAGGCTGGACGACACTGAAGCTTTCTTT.

This clone was seen a few times. The chain is built from TRBV29-1 and TRBJ2-7, with TRBD1 matching 8 bases. Germline CDR1 SQVTM, CDR2 ANQGSEA. This CDR3 has 15 amino acids. With 6 bases clipped from V and 5 bases from J, the junction kept 15 bases outside the gene matches. The CDR3 spells CSVAKQTGVVDEQYF. The CDR3 coding sequence is TGCAGCGTCGCGAAGCAGACAGGGGTAGTGGACGAGCAGTACTTC.

This chain uses TRBV20-1 with TRBJ2-1; no clear D. Germline lookup yields CDR1 DFQATT and CDR2 SNEGSKA (reference sequence). Between the trimmed V and J ends, which lost 6 bases and 3 bases, there was a span of 12 bases. This CDR3 is built from 13 residues. CDR3: CSASASVYNEQFF. Here the CDR3 DNA reads TGCAGTGCAAGTGCCAGTGTCTACAATGAGCAGTTCTTC.

V is TRBV5-6 and J is TRBJ1-3, with 8 bases fitting TRBD1. This CDR3 comprises 17 residues. Germline-derived CDR1 and CDR2 are SGHDT and YYEEEE. Trimming removed 2 bases from V and 1 base from J; junction bases left unmatched: 8. In nucleotides, the CDR3 is TGTGCCAGCAGCTTACCGACAGGGGCCATTTCTGGAAACACCATATATTTT. Amino acids: CASSLPTGAISGNTIYF.

The chain couples TRBV12-5 to TRBJ1-5; no definite D call. Germline lookup yields CDR1 LGHNT and CDR2 FRNRAP. The CDR3 length is 11 residues. Deletions cut 5 bases from V and 5 bases from J, with 4 bases between. The CDR3 protein is CASGTDQPQHF. As DNA, the CDR3 is TGTGCTAGTGGTACGGATCAGCCCCAGCATTTT.

V usage is TRBV4-1 and J usage is TRBJ1-4; a possible D gene is TRBD1 (5 bases). This CDR3 is built from 17 residues. From germline, CDR1 is MGHRA and CDR2 YSYEKL. The V and J ends lost 0 bases and 8 bases respectively, with 19 bases between them. The CDR3 region is CASSQDFWRDGPEKLFF. The CDR3 DNA is TGCGCCAGCAGCCAAGATTTCTGGCGGGACGGGCCGGAAAAACTGTTTTTT.

This clone appeared a few times. The V gene is TRBV19, the J gene TRBJ2-1; 7 bases match TRBD2. There are 14 residues in the CDR3. Germline V gene sequence: CDR1 LNHDA, CDR2 SQIVND (reference sequence). V trimming: 4 bases; J trimming: 2 bases; junction bases outside the gene matches: 2. For the CDR3, the DNA is TGTGCCAGTAGTAGACTAGCTACCTACAATGAGCAGTTCTTC. It codes for CASSRLATYNEQFF.

This clone was seen only once. The chain carries TRBV15 and TRBJ2-2; TRBD2 might be the D (5 bases). The length of the CDR3 is 14 residues. CDR1 is LNHNV and CDR2 is YYDKDF in the germline V gene (reference sequence). V lost 5 bases and J 0 bases, leaving 7 bases between the germline ends. CDR3: CATSGSANTGELFF. The CDR3, as DNA: TGTGCCACCAGCGGGAGTGCGAACACCGGGGAGCTGTTTTTT.